The T cell receptor beta chain described here comes from a study of blood T cell repertoires in COVID-19. Germline loops: CDR1 SEHNR, CDR2 FQNEAQ (reference sequence). The CDR3 loop spans 16 amino acids. J lost 2 bases, V lost 5 bases, and 7 bases had no gene match. Sequencing used immunoSEQ multiplex PCR; TCRdb keeps in-frame clones, though not all of them. The table includes tens of thousands of clones, 65% to 90% detected once. Sequencing was performed on peripheral blood. This chain links TRBV7-9 with TRBJ2-1, with 9 bases matching TRBD1. This clonotype originated in a woman aged 60-75 years with acute or convalescent COVID-19. In nucleotides, the CDR3 is TGTGCCAGCAGCGGGACCCGGGACAGGGCCTACAATGAGCAGTTCTTC. Translation: CASSGTRDRAYNEQFF.